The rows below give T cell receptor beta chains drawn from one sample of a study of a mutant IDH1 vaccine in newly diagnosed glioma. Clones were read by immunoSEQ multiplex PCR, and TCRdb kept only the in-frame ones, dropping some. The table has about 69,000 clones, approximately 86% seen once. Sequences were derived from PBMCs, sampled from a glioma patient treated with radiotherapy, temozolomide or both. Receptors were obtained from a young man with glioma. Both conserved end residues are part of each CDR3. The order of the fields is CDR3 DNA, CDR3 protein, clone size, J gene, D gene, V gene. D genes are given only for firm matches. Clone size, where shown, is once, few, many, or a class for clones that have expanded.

DNA: TGTGCCAGCAGCTTCGAGCCCCAGCATTTT
CDR3: CASSFEPQHF
size: NA
J: TRBJ1-5
D: NA
V: TRBV28

DNA: TGCGCCAGCAGCTTAACCGGACAGGCGCGTAACCCAATGTTCTTT
CDR3: CASSLTGQARNPMFF
size: few
J: TRBJ1-1
D: TRBD1
V: TRBV5-1

DNA: TGCGCCAGCATCGAACTAGCGGGGGGCCCTGGGTACGAGCAGTACTTC
CDR3: CASIELAGGPGYEQYF
size: NA
J: TRBJ2-7
D: TRBD2
V: TRBV5-1

DNA: TGTGCCAGCAGCTTCGGACCCCAGAGCTCTGGGGCCAACGTCCTGACTTTC
CDR3: CASSFGPQSSGANVLTF
size: NA
J: TRBJ2-6
D: NA
V: TRBV5-6

DNA: TGTGCCAGCAGTGAAGATCCCTGGGCCAACACTGAAGCTTTCTTT
CDR3: CASSEDPWANTEAFF
size: NA
J: TRBJ1-1
D: NA
V: TRBV6-1

DNA: TGTGCCAGCAGCTTAGAAGACAGTAGCACAGATACGCAGTATTTT
CDR3: CASSLEDSSTDTQYF
size: NA
J: TRBJ2-3
D: NA
V: TRBV7-8

DNA: TGCGCCAGCAGTTTCTACGGGGGGGCTAGCACAGATACGCAGTATTTT
CDR3: CASSFYGGASTDTQYF
size: NA
J: TRBJ2-3
D: TRBD2
V: TRBV5-1

DNA: TGTGCCAGCAGCTTAGCGCTATCAGTCTACAATGAGCAGTTCTTC
CDR3: CASSLALSVYNEQFF
size: NA
J: TRBJ2-1
D: NA
V: TRBV7-6

DNA: TGTGCCAACTCCATGAATTGGACCGTACCAAACGAGGTCAATCAGCCCCAGCATTTT
CDR3: CANSMNWTVPNEVNQPQHF
size: NA
J: TRBJ1-5
D: NA
V: TRBV28

DNA: TGTGCCAGCACCCTGGGACGGGAGACCCAGTACTTC
CDR3: CASTLGRETQYF
size: NA
J: TRBJ2-5
D: NA
V: TRBV6-6

DNA: TGTGCCAGCAGCTACGGGGGGGCCTGGGCAGATACGCAGTATTTT
CDR3: CASSYGGAWADTQYF
size: few
J: TRBJ2-3
D: TRBD2
V: TRBV7-9

DNA: TGCAGCGGAAAAACGGACAGCAAAAACATTCAGTACTTC
CDR3: CSGKTDSKNIQYF
size: NA
J: TRBJ2-4
D: NA
V: TRBV29-1

DNA: TGCGCCAGCATCGAGAGGGGAAGGGCTGGAAACACCATATATTTT
CDR3: CASIERGRAGNTIYF
size: NA
J: TRBJ1-3
D: NA
V: TRBV10-2

DNA: TGTGCCAGCAGCTTAGAAGGGGCGCCGAACACCGGGGAGCTGTTTTTT
CDR3: CASSLEGAPNTGELFF
size: NA
J: TRBJ2-2
D: NA
V: TRBV5-6

DNA: TGCGCCAGCAGCTATGCGGGCAAGCCTTTCTTC
CDR3: CASSYAGKPFF
size: NA
J: TRBJ2-1
D: NA
V: TRBV5-1

DNA: TGCAGCGTTGAGCGGGCAGGGGACTCCTTTAACTATGGCTACACCTTC
CDR3: CSVERAGDSFNYGYTF
size: NA
J: TRBJ1-2
D: NA
V: TRBV29-1

DNA: TGCGCCACCGCAGGGGGTGGCAATCAGCCCCAGCATTTT
CDR3: CATAGGGNQPQHF
size: few
J: TRBJ1-5
D: TRBD1
V: TRBV10-2

DNA: TGTGCCAGCAGCGAGGGGGAGGGAAGGAAAAACATTCAGTACTTC
CDR3: CASSEGEGRKNIQYF
size: NA
J: TRBJ2-4
D: NA
V: TRBV5-4

DNA: TGCGCCAGCTCAACTACATCGGGACAGGGGGCGAATGAGCAGTTCTTC
CDR3: CASSTTSGQGANEQFF
size: NA
J: TRBJ2-1
D: TRBD1
V: TRBV5-1

DNA: TGTGCCAGTAGCCCAAGGGGTTACAATACCGGGGAGCTGTTTTTT
CDR3: CASSPRGYNTGELFF
size: NA
J: TRBJ2-2
D: NA
V: TRBV19

DNA: TGTGCCAGCAGTCCCCGCGGGCGAGGACAGCCCCAGCATTTT
CDR3: CASSPRGRGQPQHF
size: NA
J: TRBJ1-5
D: NA
V: TRBV6-5

DNA: TGTGCCAGCAAAGTTCCAGGGTCGACCTATGGCTACACCTTC
CDR3: CASKVPGSTYGYTF
size: NA
J: TRBJ1-2
D: NA
V: TRBV6-5

DNA: TGTGCCAGCAGCTTAGACCGGACGGGAACTAACTATGGCTACACCTTC
CDR3: CASSLDRTGTNYGYTF
size: NA
J: TRBJ1-2
D: NA
V: TRBV7-9

DNA: TGTGCCAGCAGCCCCAAGGACAGGCGATTGATACTTCATGATCAGCCCCAGCATTTT
CDR3: CASSPKDRRLILHDQPQHF
size: NA
J: TRBJ1-5
D: TRBD1
V: TRBV7-9

DNA: TGTGCCAGCAGTTTGAGTCTGGGCACTGAAGCTTTCTTT
CDR3: CASSLSLGTEAFF
size: NA
J: TRBJ1-1
D: NA
V: TRBV28

DNA: TGCGCCAGCAGCCAGGGTGGGACTAGCGGGCAAGAGACCCAGTACTTC
CDR3: CASSQGGTSGQETQYF
size: NA
J: TRBJ2-5
D: TRBD2
V: TRBV4-1

DNA: TGTGCCAGCAGTGGGAAATCCTACGAGCAGTACTTC
CDR3: CASSGKSYEQYF
size: NA
J: TRBJ2-7
D: NA
V: TRBV2

DNA: TGTGCCAGCAGCGTAGGAGCAGGGGGCAAGAACACTGAAGCTTTCTTT
CDR3: CASSVGAGGKNTEAFF
size: NA
J: TRBJ1-1
D: TRBD1
V: TRBV9

DNA: TGTGCCAGCAGCTTAGATCGGGGGGGGATAAACTACGAGCAGTACTTC
CDR3: CASSLDRGGINYEQYF
size: NA
J: TRBJ2-7
D: TRBD2
V: TRBV7-6

DNA: TGTGCCAGCAGCCTCTCTGGGGCCAACGTCCTGACTTTC
CDR3: CASSLSGANVLTF
size: NA
J: TRBJ2-6
D: NA
V: TRBV4-2

DNA: TGCGCCAGCAGCCCGGACAGGGGGCTGCCCCAATTATTTTTCAATGAGCAGTTCTTC
CDR3: CASSPDRGLPQLFFNEQFF
size: NA
J: TRBJ2-1
D: TRBD1
V: TRBV5-1

DNA: TGCGCCAGCAGCTTGGGCACAACAACTAATGAAAAACTGTTTTTT
CDR3: CASSLGTTTNEKLFF
size: NA
J: TRBJ1-4
D: NA
V: TRBV5-1

DNA: TGTGCCAGCAAATCCAGGGGAGGGGACAACTATGGCTACACCTTC
CDR3: CASKSRGGDNYGYTF
size: once
J: TRBJ1-2
D: NA
V: TRBV6-5

DNA: TGTGCCAGTAGCGTAAAACAGGGGGCCACTGAAGCTTTCTTT
CDR3: CASSVKQGATEAFF
size: NA
J: TRBJ1-1
D: TRBD1
V: TRBV19

DNA: TGTGCCAGCATTATAGCAAGAAACACTGAAGCTTTCTTT
CDR3: CASIIARNTEAFF
size: NA
J: TRBJ1-1
D: NA
V: TRBV2

DNA: TGCGCCAGCACCTTTAAGTGTGCAACTAATGAAAAACTGTTTTTT
CDR3: CASTFKCATNEKLFF
size: NA
J: TRBJ1-4
D: NA
V: TRBV5-1

DNA: TGTGCCAGCAGTTACACCAAATACAGGGGTAATTCACCCCTCCACTTT
CDR3: CASSYTKYRGNSPLHF
size: NA
J: TRBJ1-6
D: TRBD1
V: TRBV6-5

DNA: TGTGCCAGCAGTTTGGAGGGCACGAGCTCCTATAATTCACCCCTCCACTTT
CDR3: CASSLEGTSSYNSPLHF
size: NA
J: TRBJ1-6
D: NA
V: TRBV27

DNA: TGCGCCAGCAGCCATGGACAGCACAGCACAGATACGCAGTATTTT
CDR3: CASSHGQHSTDTQYF
size: NA
J: TRBJ2-3
D: NA
V: TRBV5-1

DNA: TGTGCCAGCAGTTCCCCACGAGGTTATCGGTATGGCTACACCTTC
CDR3: CASSSPRGYRYGYTF
size: NA
J: TRBJ1-2
D: NA
V: TRBV6-5

DNA: TGTGCCAGCACGGCGGGGTTTAGCACAGATACGCAGTATTTT
CDR3: CASTAGFSTDTQYF
size: once
J: TRBJ2-3
D: NA
V: TRBV28

DNA: TGTGCCACTCGACTAGCGGGGAGCACAGATACGCAGTATTTT
CDR3: CATRLAGSTDTQYF
size: NA
J: TRBJ2-3
D: TRBD2
V: TRBV2

DNA: TGCGCCAGCAGCCAAGAGGGACAGGGGGCGCGTAATGAGCAGTTCTTC
CDR3: CASSQEGQGARNEQFF
size: NA
J: TRBJ2-1
D: TRBD1
V: TRBV4-1

DNA: TGCGCCAGCATAACAGGGAAGGGTCAGCCCCAGCATTTT
CDR3: CASITGKGQPQHF
size: NA
J: TRBJ1-5
D: NA
V: TRBV10-1

DNA: TGCGCCAGCAGCTTGGATGGGGCGGCTAATGAAAAACTGTTTTTT
CDR3: CASSLDGAANEKLFF
size: NA
J: TRBJ1-4
D: NA
V: TRBV5-1

DNA: TGTGCCAGTAGTATAGTGGGGGCTGGCGAGGGCACCGGGGAGCTGTTTTTT
CDR3: CASSIVGAGEGTGELFF
size: NA
J: TRBJ2-2
D: NA
V: TRBV19

DNA: TGTGCCAGCAGCTTAGTCGCAGGGGGTGTCACAGATACGCAGTATTTT
CDR3: CASSLVAGGVTDTQYF
size: NA
J: TRBJ2-3
D: TRBD1
V: TRBV7-9